This T cell receptor beta chain derives from a study of Tregs in tolerant kidney transplant recipients. General observations from the study: This study did not directly address biological reproducibility.

As for this clone: The antigen is unknown.

Sequencing was performed with immunoSEQ multiplex PCR; in TCRdb, only in-frame clones are kept and a portion is missing. The table lists roughly 120,000 clones, about 90% of them singletons. Thawed PBMCs were FACS-sorted into unstimulated CD4+CD25+CD127- regulatory T cells, CD4+CD25- non-regulatory cells, CD4 and CD8 cells. Germline CDR1 ENHRY, CDR2 SYGVKD. The V end was cut by 3 bases, the J end by 4 bases, with 15 bases between. There are 15 residues in the CDR3. The TCR was taken from a human donor in good health. The chain couples TRBV10-3 to TRBJ1-2; maybe TRBD1 (5 bases). Sequencing was performed on CD4+ T cells from blood. The CDR3 region is CAISESGTPPYGYTF. In nucleotides, the CDR3 is TGTGCCATCAGTGAATCGGGGACTCCTCCCTATGGCTACACCTTC.